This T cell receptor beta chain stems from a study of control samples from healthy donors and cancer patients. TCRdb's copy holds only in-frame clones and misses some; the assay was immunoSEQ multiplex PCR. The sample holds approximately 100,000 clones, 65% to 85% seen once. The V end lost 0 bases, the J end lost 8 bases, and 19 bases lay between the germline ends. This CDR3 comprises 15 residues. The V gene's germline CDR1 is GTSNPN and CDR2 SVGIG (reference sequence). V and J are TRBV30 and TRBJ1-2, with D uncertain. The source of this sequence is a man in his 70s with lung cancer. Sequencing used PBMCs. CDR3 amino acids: CAWSVGHPSAEGYTF. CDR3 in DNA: TGTGCCTGGAGTGTAGGGCATCCGTCGGCCGAGGGCTACACCTTC.